The clone carrying this TCR beta chain has ten or more counts. The data are from a study of regulatory T cells in long-lasting Graves disease. Time point noted: newly diagnosed GD, antithyroid drugs for less than 3 months. Isolated PBMC RNA provided the starting material for the TCR library. CDR1 is DFQATT, CDR2 SNEGSKA, per germline (reference sequence). Trimming at V came to 1 base and at J to 5 bases, leaving 11 bases not matched to a gene. The CDR3 length is 16 residues. Arm-PCR of CDR3 regions and iRepertoire HTBI primers were used to build TCR beta libraries. A single record per CDR3 protein comes from TCRdb applying MiXCR to the multiplex PCR reads. The repertoire has around 250,000 distinct CDR3 sequences, 18% of them found once; the top ten carry roughly 15%. This sample also belongs to another study, concerning T cells in Graves' hyperthyroidism and ophthalmopathy. This second study notes: Initially, a first-round RT-PCR of the TCR CDR3 employed the HTBI primer set.

The rearrangement uses TRBV20-1 and TRBJ2-5; 9 bases are shared with TRBD2. Here the sequenced sample was peripheral blood mononuclear cells (PBMCs), taken at new diagnosis, from a patient treated with antithyroid drugs. The sequence was collected from a woman aged 25 to 45 with Graves disease. The DNA for the CDR3 is TGCAGTGCTAGAGCCTTGGTGGCGGGGGGGCAGGAGACCCAGTACTTC. Translation: CSARALVAGGQETQYF.